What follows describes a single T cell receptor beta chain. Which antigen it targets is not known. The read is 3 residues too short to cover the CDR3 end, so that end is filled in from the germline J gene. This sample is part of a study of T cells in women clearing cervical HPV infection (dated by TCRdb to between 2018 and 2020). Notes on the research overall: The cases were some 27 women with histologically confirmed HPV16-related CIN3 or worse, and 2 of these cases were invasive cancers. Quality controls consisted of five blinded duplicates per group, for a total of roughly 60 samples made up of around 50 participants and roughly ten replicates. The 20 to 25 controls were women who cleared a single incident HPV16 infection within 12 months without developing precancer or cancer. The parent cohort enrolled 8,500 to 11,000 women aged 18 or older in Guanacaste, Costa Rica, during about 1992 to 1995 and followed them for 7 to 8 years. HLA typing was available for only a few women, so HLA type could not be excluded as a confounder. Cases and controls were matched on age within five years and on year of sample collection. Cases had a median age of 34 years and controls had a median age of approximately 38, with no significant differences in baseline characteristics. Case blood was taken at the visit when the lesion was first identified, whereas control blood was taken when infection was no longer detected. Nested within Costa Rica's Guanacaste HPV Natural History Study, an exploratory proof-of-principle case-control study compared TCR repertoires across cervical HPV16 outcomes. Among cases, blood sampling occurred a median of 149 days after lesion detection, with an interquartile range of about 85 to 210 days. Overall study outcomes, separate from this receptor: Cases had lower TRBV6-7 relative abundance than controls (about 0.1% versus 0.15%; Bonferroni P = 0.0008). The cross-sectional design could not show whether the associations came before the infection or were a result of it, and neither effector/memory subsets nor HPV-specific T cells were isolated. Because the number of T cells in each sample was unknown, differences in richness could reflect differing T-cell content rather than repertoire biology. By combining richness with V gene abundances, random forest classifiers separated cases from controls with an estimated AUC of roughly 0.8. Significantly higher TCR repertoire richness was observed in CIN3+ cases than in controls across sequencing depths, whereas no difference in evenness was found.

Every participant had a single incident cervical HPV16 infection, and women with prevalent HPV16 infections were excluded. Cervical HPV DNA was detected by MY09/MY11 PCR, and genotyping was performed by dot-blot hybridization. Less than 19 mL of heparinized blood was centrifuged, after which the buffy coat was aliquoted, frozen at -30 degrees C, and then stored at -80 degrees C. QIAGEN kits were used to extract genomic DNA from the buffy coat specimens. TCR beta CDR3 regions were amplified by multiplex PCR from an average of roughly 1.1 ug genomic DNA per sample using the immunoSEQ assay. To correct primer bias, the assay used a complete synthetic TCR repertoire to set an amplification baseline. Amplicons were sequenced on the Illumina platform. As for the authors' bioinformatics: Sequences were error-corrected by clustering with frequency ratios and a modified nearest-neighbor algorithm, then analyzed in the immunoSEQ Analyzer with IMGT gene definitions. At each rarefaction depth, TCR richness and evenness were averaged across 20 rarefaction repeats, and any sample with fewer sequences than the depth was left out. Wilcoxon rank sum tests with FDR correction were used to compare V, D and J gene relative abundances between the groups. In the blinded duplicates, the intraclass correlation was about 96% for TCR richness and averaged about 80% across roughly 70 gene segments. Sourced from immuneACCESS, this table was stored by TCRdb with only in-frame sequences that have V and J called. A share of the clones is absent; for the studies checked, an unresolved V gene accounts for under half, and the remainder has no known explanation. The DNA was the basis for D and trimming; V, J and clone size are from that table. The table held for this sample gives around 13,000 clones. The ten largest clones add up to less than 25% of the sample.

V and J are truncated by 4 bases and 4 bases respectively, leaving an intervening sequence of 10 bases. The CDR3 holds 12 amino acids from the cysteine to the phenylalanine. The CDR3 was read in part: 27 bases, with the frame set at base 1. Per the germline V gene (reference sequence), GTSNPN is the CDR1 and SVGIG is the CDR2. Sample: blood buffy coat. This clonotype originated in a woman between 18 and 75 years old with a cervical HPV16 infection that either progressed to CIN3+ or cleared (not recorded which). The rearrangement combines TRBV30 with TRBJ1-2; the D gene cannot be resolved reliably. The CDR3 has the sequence CAWTPLRYGYTF. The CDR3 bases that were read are TGTGCCTGGACCCCCCTCCGCTATGGC.